Listed below are T cell receptor beta chains from one sample, sequenced in a study of blood T cells in healthy people across ages. TCRdb re-called the 5' RACE reads through MiXCR, storing one row per CDR3 protein. The sample lists about 280,000 distinct CDR3 sequences, 25% to 30% occurring once. Sequencing was done on a sample of blood. The receptors come from a woman aged 70-85 years in good health. CDR3s include the opening cysteine and the closing phenylalanine or tryptophan. A D gene is named only where the DNA matches it firmly. Some rows have no size entry. The others give once, few or many, or a class for an expanded clone.

len: 14; d_gene: NA; v_gene: TRBV20-1; j_gene: TRBJ2-3; abundance: once; CDR3nt: TGCAGTGCTAGTCAGGACCCATCTGGAGATACGCAGTATTTT; CDR3aa: CSASQDPSGDTQYF
len: 16; d_gene: TRBD2; v_gene: TRBV5-6; j_gene: TRBJ2-1; abundance: few; CDR3nt: TGTGCCAGCAGCCGGAAGCTAGCGGGAGTTAGCAATGAGCAGTTCTTC; CDR3aa: CASSRKLAGVSNEQFF
len: 15; d_gene: NA; v_gene: TRBV5-6; j_gene: TRBJ2-7; abundance: few; CDR3nt: TGTGCCAGCAGCTTCCTCACTAGTGTGATCTACGAGCAGTACTTC; CDR3aa: CASSFLTSVIYEQYF
len: 13; d_gene: NA; v_gene: TRBV6-1; j_gene: TRBJ1-1; abundance: NA; CDR3nt: TGTGCCAGCAGCGGAAGGGCGGACACTGAAGCTTTCTTT; CDR3aa: CASSGRADTEAFF
len: 13; d_gene: NA; v_gene: TRBV6-1; j_gene: TRBJ2-1; abundance: NA; CDR3nt: TGTGCCAGCATCTATACTGGCTACAATGAGCAGTTCTTC; CDR3aa: CASIYTGYNEQFF
len: 13; d_gene: NA; v_gene: TRBV12-3/TRBV12-4; j_gene: TRBJ2-1; abundance: few; CDR3nt: TGTGCCAGCACCGAGGACTTTGACAATGAGCAGTTCTTC; CDR3aa: CASTEDFDNEQFF
len: 15; d_gene: TRBD1; v_gene: TRBV28; j_gene: TRBJ2-5; abundance: many; CDR3nt: TGTGCCAGCAGTAGACCCGGGACAGGGCGAGAGACCCAGTACTTC; CDR3aa: CASSRPGTGRETQYF
len: 15; d_gene: TRBD2; v_gene: TRBV6-4; j_gene: TRBJ2-2; abundance: few; CDR3nt: TGTGCCAGCAGTCCCGCGGGAGTCGGCACCGGGGAGCTGTTTTTT; CDR3aa: CASSPAGVGTGELFF
len: 11; d_gene: NA; v_gene: TRBV6-6; j_gene: TRBJ2-5; abundance: NA; CDR3nt: TGTGCCAGCCGAAGCCCAGAGACCCGGTACTTC; CDR3aa: CASRSPETRYF
len: 11; d_gene: NA; v_gene: TRBV20-1; j_gene: TRBJ1-4; abundance: many; CDR3nt: TGCAGTGCTGGAGGAGAGGAAAAACTGTTTTTT; CDR3aa: CSAGGEEKLFF
len: 13; d_gene: NA; v_gene: TRBV9; j_gene: TRBJ1-2; abundance: NA; CDR3nt: TGTGCCAGCAGCGTAGATGACCGCTATGGCTACACCTTC; CDR3aa: CASSVDDRYGYTF
len: 15; d_gene: NA; v_gene: TRBV12-3/TRBV12-4; j_gene: TRBJ2-3; abundance: NA; CDR3nt: TGTGCCAGCTCGCGCGGGACTCTTAGCACAGATACGCAGTATTTT; CDR3aa: CASSRGTLSTDTQYF
len: 14; d_gene: NA; v_gene: TRBV9; j_gene: TRBJ2-5; abundance: NA; CDR3nt: TGTGCCAGCAGCCGGGACCCCATGGGGGAGACCCAGTACTTC; CDR3aa: CASSRDPMGETQYF
len: 12; d_gene: NA; v_gene: TRBV28; j_gene: TRBJ2-3; abundance: few; CDR3nt: TGTGCCAGCAGTTTTTCCAGGTTCGAGCAGTATTTT; CDR3aa: CASSFSRFEQYF
len: 14; d_gene: NA; v_gene: TRBV7-8; j_gene: TRBJ2-5; abundance: NA; CDR3nt: TGTGCCAGCAGCTTAGGTTCGGAGATGGAGACCCAGTACTTC; CDR3aa: CASSLGSEMETQYF
len: 14; d_gene: NA; v_gene: TRBV24-1; j_gene: TRBJ1-2; abundance: few; CDR3nt: TGTGCCACCAGTGATCCCCCAGGACAGACTGGCTACACCTTC; CDR3aa: CATSDPPGQTGYTF
len: 15; d_gene: NA; v_gene: TRBV7-2; j_gene: TRBJ1-2; abundance: NA; CDR3nt: TGTGCCAGCAGCCGCGACTTCCTGGCTAACTATGGCTACACCTTC; CDR3aa: CASSRDFLANYGYTF
len: 12; d_gene: NA; v_gene: TRBV6-6; j_gene: TRBJ2-7; abundance: NA; CDR3nt: TGTGCCAGCAAGGGGGACCGGTACGAGCAGTACTTC; CDR3aa: CASKGDRYEQYF
len: 14; d_gene: TRBD1; v_gene: TRBV10-3; j_gene: TRBJ1-1; abundance: NA; CDR3nt: TGTGCCATCAAAAAGACAGGGGATCACACTGAAGCTTTCTTT; CDR3aa: CAIKKTGDHTEAFF
len: 16; d_gene: TRBD1; v_gene: TRBV7-2; j_gene: TRBJ2-3; abundance: NA; CDR3nt: TGTGCCAGCAGCTTCCGGAGACAGGGGCGCACAGATACGCAGTATTTT; CDR3aa: CASSFRRQGRTDTQYF
len: 13; d_gene: NA; v_gene: TRBV28; j_gene: TRBJ2-4; abundance: NA; CDR3nt: TGTGCCAGCAGTGCAGTCACACCGGCTATTCAGTACTTC; CDR3aa: CASSAVTPAIQYF
len: 14; d_gene: NA; v_gene: TRBV6-2/TRBV6-3; j_gene: TRBJ1-1; abundance: few; CDR3nt: TGTGCCAGCAGCTCCCGGCTGACGAACACTGAAGCTTTCTTT; CDR3aa: CASSSRLTNTEAFF
len: 12; d_gene: NA; v_gene: TRBV7-9; j_gene: TRBJ2-7; abundance: few; CDR3nt: TGTGCCAGCAGCCTCGAAAGCTGGGAGCAGTACTTC; CDR3aa: CASSLESWEQYF
len: 14; d_gene: NA; v_gene: TRBV25-1; j_gene: TRBJ1-2; abundance: few; CDR3nt: TGTGCCAGCAGCGACAGACTTACTAACTATGGCTACACCTTC; CDR3aa: CASSDRLTNYGYTF
len: 16; d_gene: NA; v_gene: TRBV5-1; j_gene: TRBJ1-6; abundance: once; CDR3nt: TGCGCCAGCAGCTTGTGGGACGGCTCCTATAATTCACCCCTCCACTTT; CDR3aa: CASSLWDGSYNSPLHF
len: 15; d_gene: TRBD2; v_gene: TRBV20-1; j_gene: TRBJ2-1; abundance: once; CDR3nt: TGCAGTGCTAGAGCACCTAGCGGGAGGAACAATGAGCAGTTCTTC; CDR3aa: CSARAPSGRNNEQFF
len: 13; d_gene: TRBD1; v_gene: TRBV20-1; j_gene: TRBJ2-1; abundance: few; CDR3nt: TGCAGTGTCCCAGGGGGCTGGTACAATGAGCAGTTCTTC; CDR3aa: CSVPGGWYNEQFF
len: 18; d_gene: TRBD1; v_gene: TRBV10-3; j_gene: TRBJ2-5; abundance: NA; CDR3nt: TGTGCCATCAGTGAGTCGAAGGTGGACAGGGCCTACCAAGAGACCCAGTACTTC; CDR3aa: CAISESKVDRAYQETQYF
len: 17; d_gene: NA; v_gene: TRBV7-9; j_gene: TRBJ1-3; abundance: NA; CDR3nt: TGTGCCAGCAGCTTACTCGGACAGAGTAAGGCTGGAAACACCATATATTTT; CDR3aa: CASSLLGQSKAGNTIYF